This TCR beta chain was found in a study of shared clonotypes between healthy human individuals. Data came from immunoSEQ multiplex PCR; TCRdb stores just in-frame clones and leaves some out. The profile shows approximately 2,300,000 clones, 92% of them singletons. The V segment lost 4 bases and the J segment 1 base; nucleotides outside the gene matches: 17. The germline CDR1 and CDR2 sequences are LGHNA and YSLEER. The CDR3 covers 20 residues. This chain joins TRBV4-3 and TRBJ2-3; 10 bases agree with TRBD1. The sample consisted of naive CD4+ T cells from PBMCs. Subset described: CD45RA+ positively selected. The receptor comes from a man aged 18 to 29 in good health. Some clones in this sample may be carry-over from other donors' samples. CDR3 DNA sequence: TGCGCCAGCAGCCGCCTTGGTCCCGGGTCCGGGACAGGGGGCACAGATACGCAGTATTTT. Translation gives CASSRLGPGSGTGGTDTQYF.